The clone carrying this TCR beta chain was seen a few times. V was shortened by 1 base and J by 8 bases, with 18 bases between the two germline ends. This CDR3 has 15 amino acids. In germline, CDR1 is DFQATT, CDR2 SNEGSKA (reference sequence). TCRdb independently ran MiXCR on the 5' RACE reads; one entry per CDR3 protein. This sample has some 200,000 distinct CDR3 sequences, with roughly 26% found just once. The data belong to a study of CD8 T cells in ankylosing spondylitis. Sequences were obtained from blood, either unsorted or a sorted T cell fraction (not recorded which). The chain is built from TRBV20-1 and TRBJ2-1, with D possibly TRBD2 on 6 matching bases. The TCR sequence derives from a male donor with ankylosing spondylitis or in good health (not recorded which). The CDR3: CSARVGTASGHEQFF. DNA of the CDR3: TGCAGTGCTAGAGTCGGGACTGCCAGCGGGCATGAGCAGTTCTTC.